These 8 T cell receptor beta chains were all obtained from the same sample, sequenced in a study of cytomegalovirus exposure and HLA in healthy donors. 13 Jbeta primers and 60 Vbeta primers were used for the PCR. Sequencing used immunoSEQ multiplex PCR; TCRdb keeps in-frame clones, though not all of them. The sample shows around 150,000 clones, about 80% of them seen only once. Specimen: PBMCs. These receptors were collected from a man in his fifties in good health and CMV-seropositive.

The chain employs TRBV6-1 and TRBJ2-6; no clear D gene. There are 13 residues in the CDR3. V gave up 7 bases and J gave up 2 bases, with 6 bases separating them. Germline CDR1 MNHNS, CDR2 SASEGT. As DNA, the CDR3 is TGTGCCAGCATAATAGCTGGGGCCAACGTCCTGACTTTC. Translation gives CASIIAGANVLTF.

J is TRBJ2-1 and V is TRBV9; 10 bases are shared with TRBD2. V lost 0 bases and J lost 2; bases outside the gene matches: 2. Per the germline V gene, CDR1 is SGDLS and CDR2 is YYNGEE. CDR3 length: 16 amino acids. The DNA for the CDR3 is TGTGCCAGCAGCGTAGTGAGCGGGGGGGCCTACAATGAGCAGTTCTTC. This translates into CASSVVSGGAYNEQFF.

The chain joins TRBV18 to TRBJ2-2; 7 positions agree with TRBD1. The CDR3 loop spans 15 amino acids. The germline CDR1 and CDR2 sequences are KGHSH and LQKENI. J lost 4 bases, V lost 4 bases, and 6 bases had no gene match. The CDR3 reads CASSQGQQFTGELFF. The CDR3 DNA reads TGTGCCAGCTCACAGGGACAGCAATTCACCGGGGAGCTGTTTTTT.

In its sample, this clone was seen a few times. This chain uses TRBV7-2 with TRBJ2-1, with 15 bases aligning to TRBD2. Germline V gene data show CDR1 as SGHTA and CDR2 as FQGNSA. With 4 bases clipped from V and 9 bases from J, the junction kept 16 bases outside the gene matches. The CDR3 loop spans 19 amino acids. CDR3 sequence reads: CASSYDPRTSGGAAGEQFF. The DNA of the CDR3 is TGTGCCAGCAGCTACGACCCCCGGACTAGCGGGGGGGCGGCGGGTGAGCAGTTCTTC.

V usage is TRBV7-2 and J usage is TRBJ2-7; 9 bases are a match to TRBD1. The germline V gene has CDR1 SGHTA and CDR2 FQGNSA. The trim removed 3 bases at V and 3 bases at J, leaving 3 bases unmatched. There are 14 residues in the CDR3. CDR3 DNA sequence: TGTGCCAGCAGCTTGGGACAGGGAAACTACGAGCAGTACTTC. This gives the protein CASSLGQGNYEQYF.

This rearrangement joins TRBV9 to TRBJ2-7; D call uncertain. The CDR3 is made up of 15 amino acids. Germline loops: CDR1 SGDLS, CDR2 YYNGEE. The ends were cut back, 1 base at V and 2 bases at J, with 13 bases in the middle. In DNA form, the CDR3 reads TGTGCCAGCAGCGTAAGTCCCAGGTTTGCCTACGAGCAGTACTTC. It translates to CASSVSPRFAYEQYF. The full variable domain, its missing parts supplied by reference TRBV9 and TRBJ2-7, is DSGVTQTPKHLITATGQRVTLRCSPRSGDLSVYWYQQSLDQGLQFLIQYYNGEERAKGNILERFSAQQFPDLHSELNLSSLELGDSALYFCASSVSPRFAYEQYFGPGTRLTVT.

J is TRBJ2-3 and V is TRBV2, with 7 bases that match TRBD2. The ends lost 5 bases at V and 0 bases at J; junction bases unmatched: 5. The CDR3 is made up of 15 amino acids. Germline CDR1 SNHLY, CDR2 FYNNEI. The CDR3 region has the DNA TGTGCCAGCAGTATGGGAGGGATAAGCACAGATACGCAGTATTTT. It codes for CASSMGGISTDTQYF.

This clone has only a few counts. J is TRBJ1-3 and V is TRBV7-8; D gene unclear. The CDR3 totals 15 residues. V gave up 3 bases and J gave up 4 bases, with 13 bases separating them. CDR1 is SGHVS and CDR2 is FQNEAQ in the germline V gene. CDR3 DNA sequence: TGTGCCAGCAGCTTCTCTATATCAGGAGGAAACACCATATATTTT. Residues: CASSFSISGGNTIYF.